This TCR beta chain was captured by sequencing in a study of T cell changes during pregnancy in multiple sclerosis (dated 2019 in TCRdb). In terms of the full investigation: The study looked at changes in the T cell repertoire across pregnancy in women with multiple sclerosis.

Comments on this clone: It has no known antigen specificity. No much larger clonotype is one base removed from it; base qualities were not supplied.

The method behind the library was the immunoSEQ multiplex PCR assay. This is the immuneACCESS table as TCRdb keeps it, with only in-frame sequences that have V and J called. A part of the clones is gone; compared with another copy, unresolved V genes explain less than half, and the rest is unexplained. For this sample there are 40,000 to 50,000 clones; around 92% appear just once. The ten largest make up approximately 8.7% of the sample. Inclusive of the bounding cysteine and phenylalanine, the CDR3 is 16 residues long. Solely the CDR3 DNA is kept, with 48 bases framed from the first base. The germline V gene supplies CDR1 LGHNA and CDR2 YSLEER. For this chain, trimming is 3 bases at the V end and 4 bases at the J end, and the number of junction bases without a gene match is 6.

This receptor was obtained from a female donor with multiple sclerosis, enrolled in a pregnancy study. Sequenced material: CD8+ T cells from peripheral blood mononuclear cells, taken in the third trimester of pregnancy. The V and J genes are TRBV4-3 and TRBJ2-1; 10 central bases correspond to TRBD1. This receptor carries the CDR3 CASSQAGTGVYNEQFF. The nucleotide sequence is TGCGCCAGCAGCCAGGCCGGGACAGGGGTTTACAATGAGCAGTTCTTC.